The 4 T cell receptor beta chains below all came from one sample that was sequenced in a study of blood T cell repertoires in COVID-19. Repertoires were generated with immunoSEQ multiplex PCR, while TCRdb's copy carries only in-frame clones and drops some. In the table there are about 160,000 clones, around 90% of which are singletons. Sequencing was performed on peripheral blood. The receptors derive from an older woman with active or convalescent COVID-19.

This sequence joins TRBV6-2 or TRBV6-3 and TRBJ1-1; 9 bases line up with TRBD1. CDR3 size: 18 residues. The J segment lost 0 bases and the V segment lost 2 bases, leaving 10 bases of the junction unmatched. The germline gives CDR1 MNHEY, CDR2 SVGEGT. The CDR3, as DNA: TGTGCCAGCAGTTACCCCGGGACAGGGACCCCGATGAACACTGAAGCTTTCTTT. Encoded protein: CASSYPGTGTPMNTEAFF.

This clone has a handful of counts. V gene TRBV5-1 combines with J gene TRBJ1-2, with 7 bases that match TRBD1. The CDR3 contains 14 residues. Germline V lookup: CDR1 SGHRS, CDR2 YFSETQ. The V gene end was trimmed by 0 bases and the J gene end by 3 bases; junction bases not matched to a gene: 2. The CDR3 loop is CASSLDRGYYGYTF. CDR3 DNA: TGCGCCAGCAGCTTGGACAGGGGATACTATGGCTACACCTTC.

V usage is TRBV2 and J usage is TRBJ1-1; 9 bases map to TRBD1. V was clipped by 5 bases and J by 5 bases; unmatched bases: 6. Looked up from germline, CDR1 is SNHLY and CDR2 is FYNNEI. CDR3 length: 14 amino acids. In DNA form, the CDR3 reads TGTGCCAGCAGTTCCGGGACAGGGCGAACTGAAGCTTTCTTT. As protein: CASSSGTGRTEAFF.

The rearrangement uses TRBV3-1 (or the pseudogene TRBV3-2) and TRBJ2-7; 7 positions match TRBD2. V shed 5 bases and J 2 bases; nucleotides not matched to a gene: 6. The CDR3 covers 14 residues. The germline V gene encodes CDR1 LGHDT and CDR2 YNNKEL (reference sequence). The DNA for the CDR3 is TGTGCCAGCAGCTTTTGGGGGGGGGCCTACGAGCAGTACTTC. It codes for CASSFWGGAYEQYF.